The rows below give T cell receptor beta chains drawn from one sample of a study of blood T cell repertoires in COVID-19. The assay was immunoSEQ multiplex PCR, and TCRdb's table has in-frame clones only and misses some. This table holds fewer than 450,000 clones, more than 75% found once. Sequencing was done on a sample of peripheral blood. These receptor sequences come from a woman in her forties or fifties with COVID-19, enrolled during active disease. Both conserved end residues are part of each CDR3. D genes are given only for firm matches. A row's size may be missing; if present it is once, few, many or a size class.

CDR3 DNA	CDR3 protein	V gene	D gene	clone size	J gene
TGCGCCAGCAGCTTTATGCAGGGCCCCACCTACGAGCAGTACTTC	CASSFMQGPTYEQYF	TRBV5-1	NA	NA	TRBJ2-7
TGTGCCAGCAGCCAACAGCCCAGGTCACCCCTCCACTTT	CASSQQPRSPLHF	TRBV3-1/TRBV3-2	NA	NA	TRBJ1-6
TGTGCCAGCGGGGGGTCTACAGAACTTGGGCACACCGGGGAGCTGTTTTTT	CASGGSTELGHTGELFF	TRBV2	NA	NA	TRBJ2-2
TGTGCCAGCAGTGACAGGGGGCTCGGCAATCAGCCCCAGCATTTT	CASSDRGLGNQPQHF	TRBV6-2/TRBV6-3	TRBD1	NA	TRBJ1-5
TGTGCCAGTAGTAGGGGGGGACCCAACACTGAAGCTTTCTTT	CASSRGGPNTEAFF	TRBV19	NA	NA	TRBJ1-1
TGTGCCAGCAGCTTTGGGACTAGCGGGAGACAGACCCAGTACTTC	CASSFGTSGRQTQYF	TRBV11-2	TRBD2	NA	TRBJ2-5
TGTGCCAGCAGCCAAGTAGGGACTTTCGATGAGCAGTTCTTC	CASSQVGTFDEQFF	TRBV4-2	NA	NA	TRBJ2-1
TGTGCCAGCCGAACCTCGGTCGGCGAGCAGTACTTC	CASRTSVGEQYF	TRBV6-5	NA	NA	TRBJ2-7
TGTGCCAGCTCTCAGGGATCCTACAATGAGCAGTTCTTC	CASSQGSYNEQFF	TRBV2	NA	NA	TRBJ2-1
TGCGCCAGCAGCCAGAAGGGAACAGGGGGCAAGGGGGCCAACGTCCTGACTTTC	CASSQKGTGGKGANVLTF	TRBV4-1	TRBD1	once	TRBJ2-6
TGTGCCAGCAGCTTAGAGGGGGCTTCTGGAAACACCATATATTTT	CASSLEGASGNTIYF	TRBV7-6	TRBD1	NA	TRBJ1-3
TGTGCCAGCTCACAGGGGCCTGGAAACACCATATATTTT	CASSQGPGNTIYF	TRBV18	NA	NA	TRBJ1-3
TGCGCCAGCAGTCTGCAGGGGGCCCACGAGCAGTACTTC	CASSLQGAHEQYF	TRBV10-2	TRBD1	NA	TRBJ2-7
TGTGCCAGCTCACAAGACAGGGGCAATCAGCCCCAGCATTTT	CASSQDRGNQPQHF	TRBV18	TRBD1	NA	TRBJ1-5
TGTGCCAGCAGTGGGGGACTAGCGGGTTTTTATACGGATACGCAGTATTTT	CASSGGLAGFYTDTQYF	TRBV28	TRBD2	NA	TRBJ2-3
TGTGCCAGCAGCCATAGACCGGGCGGGAGGGGTGCAGATACGCAGTATTTT	CASSHRPGGRGADTQYF	TRBV3-1/TRBV3-2	TRBD2	NA	TRBJ2-3
TGTGCCAGCAGCGTAGGATGGACTAGCGGGGCAAAATACAATGAGCAGTTCTTC	CASSVGWTSGAKYNEQFF	TRBV9	TRBD2	NA	TRBJ2-1
TGCAGTGCTAGTGGTTTCATCAGGGGAACGGACTACAATGAGCAGTTCTTC	CSASGFIRGTDYNEQFF	TRBV20-1	NA	NA	TRBJ2-1
TGTGCCAGCAGTTACCCGTCGACCCGCGCCAGCGGGAGAGAGACCCAGTACTTC	CASSYPSTRASGRETQYF	TRBV6-2/TRBV6-3	TRBD2	NA	TRBJ2-5
TGTGCCAGTAGTATGACAGGGCTTACCTCTGGAAACACCATATATTTT	CASSMTGLTSGNTIYF	TRBV19	TRBD1	NA	TRBJ1-3
TGTGCCAGCAGCTTAGTGGCAGGCTCCTACGAGCAGTACTTC	CASSLVAGSYEQYF	TRBV7-6	NA	NA	TRBJ2-7
TGTGCCAGCAGCCAAGATTCGGCGGGAAGGGCGAAGTTCTTC	CASSQDSAGRAKFF	TRBV3-1/TRBV3-2	NA	once	TRBJ2-1
TGTGCCAGCTCTGAAGCGGGAGAAGAGACCCAGTACTTC	CASSEAGEETQYF	TRBV13	TRBD2	NA	TRBJ2-5
TGCGCCAGCAGGACAGACATGACCGGGGAGCTGTTTTTT	CASRTDMTGELFF	TRBV5-1	NA	few	TRBJ2-2
TGCGCCAGCAGCTTGGCGGCAACTAATGAAAAACTGTTTTTT	CASSLAATNEKLFF	TRBV5-1	NA	NA	TRBJ1-4
TGTGCCTGGGAATTTACTAGCGGCCCGTACGAGCAGTACTTC	CAWEFTSGPYEQYF	TRBV30	TRBD2	NA	TRBJ2-7
TGTGCCAGCAGCCTTCCACTAGGCGCCGAGCAGTTCTTC	CASSLPLGAEQFF	TRBV11-2	NA	NA	TRBJ2-1
TGTGCCAGCAGCAAAGGGACAGGGGGCGCCGACAATCAGCCCCAGCATTTT	CASSKGTGGADNQPQHF	TRBV21-1	NA	NA	TRBJ1-5
TGTGCCAGCAGCCGAGTGGAGTTAGGCACAGATACGCAGTATTTT	CASSRVELGTDTQYF	TRBV7-9	NA	few	TRBJ2-3
TGTGCCTGGGGGGGGGACAGGGATTCACCCCTCCACTTT	CAWGGDRDSPLHF	TRBV30	TRBD1	few	TRBJ1-6
TGTGCCAGCAGCTTTTCAGGTAACACTGAAGCTTTCTTT	CASSFSGNTEAFF	TRBV7-9	NA	NA	TRBJ1-1
TGTGCCAGCAGCTTAGTAGGTAGCGGGAGGCACGAGCAGTACTTC	CASSLVGSGRHEQYF	TRBV11-2	TRBD2	NA	TRBJ2-7
TGTGCCAGCAGCGGGACAGGGATGAACACTGAAGCTTTCTTT	CASSGTGMNTEAFF	TRBV27	TRBD1	NA	TRBJ1-1
TGCGCCAGCAGCTACGGACTAACGAGGTGGACCGGGGAGCTGTTTTTT	CASSYGLTRWTGELFF	TRBV5-1	NA	NA	TRBJ2-2
TGTGCCAGCAGCTTAGTAGGACAGGGTAACTATGGCTACACCTTC	CASSLVGQGNYGYTF	TRBV7-9	TRBD1	NA	TRBJ1-2
TGCAGCGTCGTTGAGACAGGGGGCTCCTACAATGAGCAGTTCTTC	CSVVETGGSYNEQFF	TRBV29-1	TRBD1	NA	TRBJ2-1
TGTGCCAGCTGCCGCAGGGCGACCGGCAATCAGCCCCAGCATTTT	CASCRRATGNQPQHF	TRBV6-5	NA	NA	TRBJ1-5
TGTGCCAGCTCACCCGGACAGGGTAATGAAGCTTTCTTT	CASSPGQGNEAFF	TRBV18	TRBD1	NA	TRBJ1-1
TGCAGCGTTGAAGATCGTCGGGGAGCGGGACTAGTCCCCGGCGAGCAGTACTTC	CSVEDRRGAGLVPGEQYF	TRBV29-1	TRBD2	NA	TRBJ2-7
TGCAGTGCTTGGCAAAACACTGAAGCTTTCTTT	CSAWQNTEAFF	TRBV20-1	NA	NA	TRBJ1-1
TGTGCCAGCAGCCAAGGACAGGGCAATCAGCCCCAGCATTTT	CASSQGQGNQPQHF	TRBV2	TRBD1	few	TRBJ1-5
TGTGCCAGCAGTGATCATCAGTTCCTTAATGAAAAACTGTTTTTT	CASSDHQFLNEKLFF	TRBV25-1	NA	NA	TRBJ1-4
TGTGCCAGCAGTTCCCTAGCGGGAGGCTACAATGAGCAGTTCTTC	CASSSLAGGYNEQFF	TRBV27	TRBD2	NA	TRBJ2-1
TGTGCCAGCAGCGCCAGGACAGGGGTCGAGCAGTACTTC	CASSARTGVEQYF	TRBV7-2	TRBD1	NA	TRBJ2-7
TGCGCCAGCAGCCAAGGGTATACAGGGGATAAGGGGTACTATGGCTACACCTTC	CASSQGYTGDKGYYGYTF	TRBV4-3	TRBD1	once	TRBJ1-2
TGTGCCACCAGTGATCAGGGGTTCAATCAGCCCCAGCATTTT	CATSDQGFNQPQHF	TRBV24-1	NA	NA	TRBJ1-5
TGTGCCAGTAGTATAGGACTAGTTGCCTACGAGCAGTACTTC	CASSIGLVAYEQYF	TRBV19	NA	NA	TRBJ2-7
TGTGCCAGCGTTGCGACTAGCGGGAGTTTAAGAAACAATGAGCAGTTCTTC	CASVATSGSLRNNEQFF	TRBV2	TRBD2	NA	TRBJ2-1
TGTGCCATAACCGACAGGGTAGATGGGTATAGCAATCAGCCCCAGCATTTT	CAITDRVDGYSNQPQHF	TRBV15	TRBD1	once	TRBJ1-5
TGTGCCAGCAGCAATCCAGGAGGGAATACGCAGTATTTT	CASSNPGGNTQYF	TRBV7-2	NA	NA	TRBJ2-3
TGTGCCATCGAAGGACCGGGGATCTCTGGCTACACCTTC	CAIEGPGISGYTF	TRBV19	NA	few	TRBJ1-2
TGCAGCGTTGGAAGGAGGGCACGGGATACGCAGTATTTT	CSVGRRARDTQYF	TRBV29-1	NA	NA	TRBJ2-3
TGTGCCAGCAGCCAAGGACTGAGCGAGCAGTACTTC	CASSQGLSEQYF	TRBV3-1/TRBV3-2	NA	NA	TRBJ2-7
TGCGCCAGCAGACCGGGACAGGGCACCTACGAGCAGTACTTC	CASRPGQGTYEQYF	TRBV23-1	TRBD1	NA	TRBJ2-7
TGTGCCAGCAGCTTGGACCGACTAGCGGACAATTCCTACGAGCAGTACTTC	CASSLDRLADNSYEQYF	TRBV5-6	TRBD2	NA	TRBJ2-7